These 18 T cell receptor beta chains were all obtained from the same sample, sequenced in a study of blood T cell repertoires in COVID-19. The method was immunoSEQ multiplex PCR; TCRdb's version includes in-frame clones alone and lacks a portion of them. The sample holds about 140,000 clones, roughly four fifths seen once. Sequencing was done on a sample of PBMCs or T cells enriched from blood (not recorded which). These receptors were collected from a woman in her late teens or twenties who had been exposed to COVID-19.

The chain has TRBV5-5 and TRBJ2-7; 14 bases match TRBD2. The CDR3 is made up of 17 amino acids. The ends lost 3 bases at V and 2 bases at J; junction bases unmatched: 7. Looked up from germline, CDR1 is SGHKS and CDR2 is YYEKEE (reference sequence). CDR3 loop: CASSSPGLAGATYEQYF. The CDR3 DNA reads TGTGCCAGCAGCTCCCCGGGACTAGCGGGAGCGACCTACGAGCAGTACTTC.

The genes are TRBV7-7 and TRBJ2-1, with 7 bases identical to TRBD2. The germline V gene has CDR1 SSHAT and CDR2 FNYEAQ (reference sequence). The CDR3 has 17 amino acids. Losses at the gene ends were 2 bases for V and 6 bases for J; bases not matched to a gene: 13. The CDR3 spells CASSLSFSQRGFNEQFF. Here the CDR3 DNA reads TGTGCCAGCAGCTTATCGTTTAGCCAGCGGGGATTCAATGAGCAGTTCTTC.

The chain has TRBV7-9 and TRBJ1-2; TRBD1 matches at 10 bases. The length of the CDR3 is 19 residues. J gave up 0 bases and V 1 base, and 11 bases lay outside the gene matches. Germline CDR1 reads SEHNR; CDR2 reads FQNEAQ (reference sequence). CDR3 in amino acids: CASSLGLRDRGLTNYGYTF. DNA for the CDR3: TGTGCCAGCAGCTTAGGCCTCCGGGACAGGGGCCTTACTAACTATGGCTACACCTTC.

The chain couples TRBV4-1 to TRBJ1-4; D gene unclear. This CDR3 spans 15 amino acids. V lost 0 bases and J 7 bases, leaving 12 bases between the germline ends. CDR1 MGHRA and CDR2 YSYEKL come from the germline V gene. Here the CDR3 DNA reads TGCGCCAGCAGCCAAGATCCTTCTGGAGGTGAAAAACTGTTTTTT. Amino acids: CASSQDPSGGEKLFF.

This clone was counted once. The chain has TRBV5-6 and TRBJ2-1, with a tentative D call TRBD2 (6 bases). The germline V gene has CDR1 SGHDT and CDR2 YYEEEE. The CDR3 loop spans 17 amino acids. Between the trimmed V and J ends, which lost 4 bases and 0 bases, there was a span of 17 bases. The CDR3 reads CASSPSPGLSSYNEQFF. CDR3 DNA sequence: TGTGCCAGCAGCCCATCACCGGGACTTTCCTCCTACAATGAGCAGTTCTTC.

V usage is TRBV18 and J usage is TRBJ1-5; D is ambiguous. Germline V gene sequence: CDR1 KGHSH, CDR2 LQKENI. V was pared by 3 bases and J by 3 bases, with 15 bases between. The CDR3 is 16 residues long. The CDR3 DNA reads TGTGCCAGCTCACCCACAGTCCTCCAGTCCAATCAGCCCCAGCATTTT. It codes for CASSPTVLQSNQPQHF.

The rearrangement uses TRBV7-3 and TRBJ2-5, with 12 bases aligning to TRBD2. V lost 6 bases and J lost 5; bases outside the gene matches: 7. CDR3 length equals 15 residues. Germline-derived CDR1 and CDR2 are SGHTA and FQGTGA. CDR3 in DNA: TGTGCCAGCAGACGGACTAGCGGGACAGGGGAGACCCAGTACTTC. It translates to CASRRTSGTGETQYF.

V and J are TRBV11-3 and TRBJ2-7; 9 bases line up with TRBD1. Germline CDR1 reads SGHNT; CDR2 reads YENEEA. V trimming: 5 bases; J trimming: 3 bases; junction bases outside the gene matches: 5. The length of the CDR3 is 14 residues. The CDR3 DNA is TGTGCCAGCAGCCCCGGGACAGGGAACTACGAGCAGTACTTC. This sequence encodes CASSPGTGNYEQYF.

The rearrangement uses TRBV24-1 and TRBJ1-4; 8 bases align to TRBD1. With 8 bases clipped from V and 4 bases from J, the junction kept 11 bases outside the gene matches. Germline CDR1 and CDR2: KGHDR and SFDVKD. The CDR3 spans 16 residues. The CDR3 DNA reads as TGTGCCACCACGGGACAGGAGGCCAAATTTAATGAAAAACTGTTTTTT. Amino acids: CATTGQEAKFNEKLFF.

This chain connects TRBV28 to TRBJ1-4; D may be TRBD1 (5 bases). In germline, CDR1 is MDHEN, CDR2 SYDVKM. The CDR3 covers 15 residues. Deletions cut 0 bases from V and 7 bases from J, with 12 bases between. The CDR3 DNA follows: TGTGCCAGCAGTTTATGGGGGCGGAGACTTGAAAAACTGTTTTTT. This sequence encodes CASSLWGRRLEKLFF.

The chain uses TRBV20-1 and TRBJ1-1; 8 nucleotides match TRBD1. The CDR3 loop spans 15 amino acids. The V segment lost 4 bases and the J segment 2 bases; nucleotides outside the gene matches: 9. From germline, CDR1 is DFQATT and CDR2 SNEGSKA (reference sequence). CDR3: CSANEVRGRNTEAFF. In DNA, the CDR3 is TGCAGTGCTAATGAGGTCAGGGGGCGAAACACTGAAGCTTTCTTT.

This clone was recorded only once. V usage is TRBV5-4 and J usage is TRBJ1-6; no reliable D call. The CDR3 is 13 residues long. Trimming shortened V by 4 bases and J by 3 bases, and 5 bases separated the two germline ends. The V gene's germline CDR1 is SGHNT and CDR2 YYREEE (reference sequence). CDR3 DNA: TGTGCCAGCAGCCAGAACTATAATTCACCCCTCCACTTT. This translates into CASSQNYNSPLHF.

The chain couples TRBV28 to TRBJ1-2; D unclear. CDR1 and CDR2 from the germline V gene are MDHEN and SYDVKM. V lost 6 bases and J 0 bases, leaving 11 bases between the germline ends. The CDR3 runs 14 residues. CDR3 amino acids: CASRIGSANYGYTF. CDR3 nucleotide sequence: TGTGCCAGCAGAATCGGGAGCGCTAACTATGGCTACACCTTC.

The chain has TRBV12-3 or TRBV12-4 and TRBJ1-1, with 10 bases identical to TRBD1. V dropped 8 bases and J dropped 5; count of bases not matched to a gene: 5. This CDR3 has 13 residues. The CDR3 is CASGRDRGTEAFF. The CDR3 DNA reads TGTGCCAGCGGCCGGGACAGGGGAACTGAAGCTTTCTTT.

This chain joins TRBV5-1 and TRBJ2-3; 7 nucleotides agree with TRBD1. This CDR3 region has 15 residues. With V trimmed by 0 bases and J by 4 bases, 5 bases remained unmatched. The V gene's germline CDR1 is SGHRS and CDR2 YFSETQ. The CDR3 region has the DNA TGCGCCAGCAGCTTGGCAGGGGGAATGCCAGATACGCAGTATTTT. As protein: CASSLAGGMPDTQYF.

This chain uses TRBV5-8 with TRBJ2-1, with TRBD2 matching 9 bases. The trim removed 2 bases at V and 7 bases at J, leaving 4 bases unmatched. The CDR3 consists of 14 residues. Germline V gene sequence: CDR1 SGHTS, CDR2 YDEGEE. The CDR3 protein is CASSFGLAMNEQFF. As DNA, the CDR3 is TGTGCCAGCAGCTTTGGACTAGCGATGAATGAGCAGTTCTTC.

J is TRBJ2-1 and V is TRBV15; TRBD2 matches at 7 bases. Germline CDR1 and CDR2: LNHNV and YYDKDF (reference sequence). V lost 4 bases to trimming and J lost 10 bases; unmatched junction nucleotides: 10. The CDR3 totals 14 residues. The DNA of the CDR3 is TGTGCCACCAGCACCCGAGAGCTACTAGCGGAGCAGTTCTTC. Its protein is CATSTRELLAEQFF.

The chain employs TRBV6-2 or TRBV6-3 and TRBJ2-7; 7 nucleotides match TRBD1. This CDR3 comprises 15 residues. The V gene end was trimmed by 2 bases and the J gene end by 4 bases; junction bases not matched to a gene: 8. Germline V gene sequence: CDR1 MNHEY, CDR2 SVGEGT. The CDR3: CASSYGTDAIYEQYF. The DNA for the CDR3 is TGTGCCAGCAGTTACGGGACAGACGCAATTTACGAGCAGTACTTC.